This record looks at one TCR beta chain sequence and its context. The antigen remains undetermined. CDR1 and CDR2 from the germline V gene are MNHNS and SASEGT. Unmatched junction bases numbered 6, after V lost 6 bases and J lost 2 bases. This CDR3 is built from 14 residues. The record originates from a study of cytomegalovirus exposure and HLA in healthy donors. The study's findings and limits: Among TCR sequences, most were rare, though some public TCRs appeared in many donors.

Vbeta (60) and Jbeta (13) primers were used in the PCR. Only in-frame clones appear in the TCRdb table, and some are missing; sequencing was by immunoSEQ multiplex PCR. This sample has 170,000 or so clones; more than 70% occur once, and the top ten carry 0.38%. Sample: PBMCs. The V and J genes are TRBV6-1 and TRBJ2-5, with TRBD1 identical over 7 bases. The TCR originated in a boy under 10 years old in good health and CMV-seronegative. This chain's CDR3 is CASRPGTVQETQYF. The DNA for the CDR3 is TGTGCCAGCAGGCCTGGGACAGTACAAGAGACCCAGTACTTC.